This T cell receptor beta chain comes out of a study of T cells in Graves' hyperthyroidism and ophthalmopathy. With V trimmed by 4 bases and J by 2 bases, 11 bases remained unmatched. The CDR3 loop spans 17 amino acids. CDR1 and CDR2 from the germline V gene are SGHTA and FQGNSA. Points on this clonotype: Its antigen is currently unknown.

Those with hyperthyroidism were 18 to 65 years old, newly diagnosed, and ill for under 2 months. Using 10 ml of fresh peripheral blood, PBMCs were prepared. Amplification of TCR beta CDR3 regions used RNA as the template. RT-PCR in the first round (using the HTBI primer set) targeted the TCR CDR3. TCRdb reprocessed the multiplex PCR reads with MiXCR, giving one entry per CDR3 protein. Of about 560,000 distinct CDR3 sequences detected, 16% appear once; the ten largest clones hold 15% to 20%. Study-level points and caveats: From stable hyperthyroidism, ophthalmopathy was set apart by a 13 V-J model. Clonotypes that were expanded in thyroid above 0.001 mostly appeared in blood too.

V is TRBV7-2 and J is TRBJ2-7, with TRBD1 matching 10 bases. This receptor was taken from a woman in her late teens or twenties with Graves' hyperthyroidism. Sequenced sample: blood. The CDR3 DNA sequence: TGTGCCAGCAGCTCCTCAACCCGGGACAGGGGCGCCTACGAGCAGTACTTC. The encoded protein is CASSSSTRDRGAYEQYF.